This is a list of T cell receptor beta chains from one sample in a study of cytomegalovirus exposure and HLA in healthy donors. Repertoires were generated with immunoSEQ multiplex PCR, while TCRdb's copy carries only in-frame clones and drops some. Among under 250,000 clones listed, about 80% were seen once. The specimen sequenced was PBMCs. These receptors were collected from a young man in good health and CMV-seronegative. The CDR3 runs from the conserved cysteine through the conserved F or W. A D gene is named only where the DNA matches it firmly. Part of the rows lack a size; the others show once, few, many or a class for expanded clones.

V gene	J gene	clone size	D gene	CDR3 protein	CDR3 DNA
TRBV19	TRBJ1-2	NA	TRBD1	CASSPTGNYGYTF	TGTGCCAGTAGTCCGACAGGGAACTATGGCTACACCTTC
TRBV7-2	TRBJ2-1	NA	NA	CASSFGGPDEQFF	TGTGCCAGCAGCTTTGGAGGGCCCGATGAGCAGTTCTTC
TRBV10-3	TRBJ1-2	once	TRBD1	CAISRAGGDYGYTF	TGTGCCATCTCTAGGGCAGGGGGCGACTATGGCTACACCTTC
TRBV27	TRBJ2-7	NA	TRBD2	CASSLSFVAGGSYEQYF	TGTGCCAGCAGTTTATCTTTCGTAGCGGGAGGGTCCTACGAGCAGTACTTC
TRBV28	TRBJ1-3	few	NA	CASSTGYSGNTIYF	TGTGCCAGCAGCACAGGGTACTCTGGAAACACCATATATTTT
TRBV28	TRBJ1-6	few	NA	CASRPQAGYNSPLHF	TGTGCCAGCAGACCCCAGGCAGGTTATAATTCACCCCTCCACTTT
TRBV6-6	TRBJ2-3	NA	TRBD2	CASSYQGLAVTDTQYF	TGTGCCAGCAGTTATCAGGGACTAGCGGTCACAGATACGCAGTATTTT
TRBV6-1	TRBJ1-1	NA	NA	CASIGPGNTEAFF	TGTGCCAGCATAGGTCCGGGGAACACTGAAGCTTTCTTT
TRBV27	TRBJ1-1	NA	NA	CASRLGRMNTEAFF	TGTGCCAGCAGGTTGGGGAGGATGAACACTGAAGCTTTCTTT
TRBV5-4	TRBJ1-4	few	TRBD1	CASSDPGTENEKLFF	TGTGCCAGCAGCGACCCCGGGACAGAGAATGAAAAACTGTTTTTT
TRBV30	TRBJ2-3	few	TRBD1	CACLKRDSFTDTQYF	TGTGCCTGCCTAAAAAGGGACAGTTTCACAGATACGCAGTATTTT
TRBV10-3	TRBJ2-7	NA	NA	CAISGGERSSYEQYF	TGTGCCATCAGTGGGGGGGAACGGAGCTCCTACGAGCAGTACTTC
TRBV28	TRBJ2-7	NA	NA	CASSLNGYEQYF	TGTGCCAGCAGTTTGAACGGCTACGAGCAGTACTTC
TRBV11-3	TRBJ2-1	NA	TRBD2	CASSPGLAGVDEQFF	TGTGCCAGCAGCCCGGGACTAGCGGGAGTGGATGAGCAGTTCTTC
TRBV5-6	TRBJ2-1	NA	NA	CASSLDVRYNEQFF	TGTGCCAGCAGCTTGGATGTGAGGTACAATGAGCAGTTCTTC
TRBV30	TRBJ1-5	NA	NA	CAWSTGGNQPQHF	TGTGCCTGGAGTACGGGGGGCAATCAGCCCCAGCATTTT
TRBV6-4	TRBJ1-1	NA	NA	CAPLPRVATEAFF	TGTGCCCCTCTCCCCCGGGTAGCCACTGAAGCTTTCTTT
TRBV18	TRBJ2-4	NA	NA	CASSPIQAKNIQYF	TGTGCCAGCTCACCAATACAGGCAAAAAACATTCAGTACTTC
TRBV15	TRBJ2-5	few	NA	CATSRDGQQETQYF	TGTGCCACCAGCAGAGATGGCCAGCAAGAGACCCAGTACTTC
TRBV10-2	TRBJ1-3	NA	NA	CASTSGNTIYF	TGCGCCAGCACATCTGGAAACACCATATATTTT
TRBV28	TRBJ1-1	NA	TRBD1	CASSSSQGEAFF	TGTGCCAGCAGTTCCTCACAGGGGGAAGCTTTCTTT
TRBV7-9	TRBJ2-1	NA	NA	CASSLLRGDWVYNEQFF	TGTGCCAGCAGCTTACTCCGCGGGGACTGGGTATACAATGAGCAGTTCTTC